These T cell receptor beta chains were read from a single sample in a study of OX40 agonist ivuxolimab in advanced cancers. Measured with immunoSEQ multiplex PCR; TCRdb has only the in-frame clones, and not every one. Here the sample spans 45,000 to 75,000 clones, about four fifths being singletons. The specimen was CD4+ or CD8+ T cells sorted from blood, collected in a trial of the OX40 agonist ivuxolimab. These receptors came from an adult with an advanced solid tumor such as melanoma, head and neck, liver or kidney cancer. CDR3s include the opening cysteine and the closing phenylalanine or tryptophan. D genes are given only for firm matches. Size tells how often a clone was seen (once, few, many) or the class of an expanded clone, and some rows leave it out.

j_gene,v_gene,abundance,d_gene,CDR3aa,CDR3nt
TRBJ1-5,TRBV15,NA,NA,CATSRDPGASSNQPQHF,TGTGCCACCAGCAGAGATCCTGGCGCGTCTAGCAATCAGCCCCAGCATTTT
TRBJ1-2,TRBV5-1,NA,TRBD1,CASSLEGGTGYTF,TGCGCCAGCAGCTTGGAAGGGGGCACTGGCTACACCTTC
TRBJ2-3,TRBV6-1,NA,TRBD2,CASRAGGGADTQYF,TGTGCCAGCAGGGCGGGAGGTGGGGCAGATACGCAGTATTTT
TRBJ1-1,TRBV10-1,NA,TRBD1,CASSESERGRLRTEAFF,TGCGCCAGCAGTGAGTCGGAAAGGGGGCGGTTGAGAACTGAAGCTTTCTTT
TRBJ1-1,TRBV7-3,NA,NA,CASSATGTMGTEAFF,TGTGCCAGCAGCGCAACCGGGACGATGGGCACTGAAGCTTTCTTT
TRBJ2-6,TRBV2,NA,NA,CASRYDHSRANVLTF,TGTGCCAGCAGGTACGACCACTCCAGGGCCAACGTCCTGACTTTC
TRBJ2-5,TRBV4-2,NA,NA,CASSQDIGPGTQYF,TGTGCCAGCAGCCAAGATATAGGGCCAGGGACCCAGTACTTC
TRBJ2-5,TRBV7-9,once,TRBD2,CASSLALAGVMGETQYF,TGTGCCAGCAGCTTAGCGCTAGCGGGAGTAATGGGGGAGACCCAGTACTTC
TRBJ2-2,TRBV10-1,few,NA,CASKPGELFF,TGCGCCAGCAAACCCGGGGAGCTGTTTTTT
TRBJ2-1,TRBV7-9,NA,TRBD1,CASSPRTGGSYEQFF,TGTGCCAGCAGCCCCCGTACAGGGGGCTCCTATGAGCAGTTCTTC
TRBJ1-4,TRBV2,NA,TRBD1,CASTPRTGSELFF,TGTGCCAGCACCCCTCGGACAGGGAGCGAACTGTTTTTT
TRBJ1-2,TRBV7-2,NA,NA,CASSFYQGGYTF,TGTGCCAGCAGCTTTTATCAAGGTGGCTACACCTTC
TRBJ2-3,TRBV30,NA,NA,CAWSVMRGTDTQYF,TGTGCCTGGAGTGTAATGAGGGGCACAGATACGCAGTATTTT
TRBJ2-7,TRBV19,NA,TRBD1,CASRDLTGREQYF,TGTGCCAGTAGAGATTTGACAGGGCGCGAGCAGTACTTC
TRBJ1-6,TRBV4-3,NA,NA,CASSLEHNSPLHF,TGCGCCAGCAGCCTGGAGCATAATTCACCCCTCCACTTT
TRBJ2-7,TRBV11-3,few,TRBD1,CASSLAGQGYEQYF,TGTGCCAGCAGCCTCGCGGGACAGGGATACGAGCAGTACTTC
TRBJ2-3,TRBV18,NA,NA,CASSRGTSTDTQYF,TGTGCCAGCTCACGAGGGACTAGCACAGATACGCAGTATTTT
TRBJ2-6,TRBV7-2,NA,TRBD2,CASSLGLAGLSGANVLTF,TGTGCCAGCAGCTTAGGGCTAGCGGGACTCTCTGGGGCCAACGTCCTGACTTTC
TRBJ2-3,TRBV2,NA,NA,CASSPSGGTQYF,TGTGCCAGCAGTCCCTCTGGGGGAACGCAGTATTTT
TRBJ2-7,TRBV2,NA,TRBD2,CASSLGTSGSRGYEQYF,TGTGCCAGCAGTCTCGGGACTAGCGGCTCTCGGGGCTACGAGCAGTACTTC
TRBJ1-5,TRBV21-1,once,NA,CASSLDRGYQPQHF,TGTGCCAGCAGCCTAGACAGAGGTTATCAGCCCCAGCATTTT
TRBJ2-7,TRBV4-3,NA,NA,CASSLRDGSYEQYF,TGCGCCAGCAGCTTAAGGGACGGCTCCTACGAGCAGTACTTC
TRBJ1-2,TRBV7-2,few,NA,CASSLAVQGMSYTF,TGTGCCAGCAGCTTAGCGGTACAGGGCATGAGCTACACCTTC
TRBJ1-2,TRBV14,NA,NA,CASSAQDYGYTF,TGTGCCAGCAGCGCGCAGGACTATGGCTACACCTTC
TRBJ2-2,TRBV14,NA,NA,CASSQVQTGELFF,TGTGCCAGCAGCCAAGTACAAACCGGGGAGCTGTTTTTT
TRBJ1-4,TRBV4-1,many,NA,CASSSGILAVELFF,TGCGCCAGCAGCTCAGGAATCTTGGCCGTGGAACTGTTTTTT
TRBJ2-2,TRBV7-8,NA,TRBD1,CASSALQGADTGELFF,TGTGCCAGCAGCGCTTTACAGGGGGCGGACACCGGGGAGCTGTTTTTT
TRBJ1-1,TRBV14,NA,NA,CASSQGRNTEAFF,TGTGCCAGCAGCCAAGGCAGGAACACTGAAGCTTTCTTT
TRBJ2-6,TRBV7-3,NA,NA,CASSLAGANVLTF,TGTGCCAGCAGCTTAGCCGGGGCCAACGTCCTGACTTTC
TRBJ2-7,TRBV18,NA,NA,CASSPQVAYNEQYF,TGTGCCAGCTCTCCCCAGGTAGCTTACAACGAGCAGTACTTC
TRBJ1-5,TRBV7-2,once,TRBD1,CASSLNGQGAMGQPQHF,TGTGCCAGCAGCTTAAATGGCCAGGGGGCAATGGGGCAGCCCCAGCATTTT
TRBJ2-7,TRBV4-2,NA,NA,CASSQEKYSYEQYF,TGTGCCAGCAGCCAAGAAAAATATTCGTACGAGCAGTACTTC
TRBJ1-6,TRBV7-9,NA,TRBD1,CASRSTGESPLHF,TGTGCCAGCAGATCTACAGGGGAGTCACCCCTCCACTTT
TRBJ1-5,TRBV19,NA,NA,CASSEDSDNQPQHF,TGTGCCAGTAGCGAGGACAGTGACAATCAGCCCCAGCATTTT
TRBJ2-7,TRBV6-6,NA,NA,CASSYDSYEQYF,TGTGCCAGCAGTTACGATTCTTACGAGCAGTACTTC
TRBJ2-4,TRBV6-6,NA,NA,CASSYSGSNRNIQYF,TGTGCCAGCAGTTACTCGGGCAGTAATAGAAACATTCAGTACTTC
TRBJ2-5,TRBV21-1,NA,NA,CASSKRTLETQYF,TGTGCCAGCAGCAAGAGGACTTTGGAGACCCAGTACTTC
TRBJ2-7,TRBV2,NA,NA,CASSNRGRVSEQYF,TGTGCCAGCAGTAATAGGGGTCGGGTTTCCGAGCAGTACTTC
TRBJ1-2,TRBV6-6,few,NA,CASSNDRLSGGYTF,TGTGCCAGCAGTAATGACAGGCTTTCAGGTGGCTACACCTTC
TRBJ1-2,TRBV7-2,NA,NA,CASSLGAYGYTF,TGTGCCAGCAGCTTGGGGGCGTATGGCTACACCTTC
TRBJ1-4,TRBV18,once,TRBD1,CASSPRLGQGGEKLFF,TGTGCCAGCTCACCAAGACTGGGACAGGGGGGTGAAAAACTGTTTTTT
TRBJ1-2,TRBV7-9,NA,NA,CASSFTEGSRGYTF,TGTGCCAGCAGCTTCACCGAGGGGTCTCGAGGCTACACCTTC
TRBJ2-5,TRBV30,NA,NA,CAWSVGRVETQYF,TGTGCCTGGAGTGTAGGCAGGGTAGAGACCCAGTACTTC
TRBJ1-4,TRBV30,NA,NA,CAWSKWAVTNEKLFF,TGTGCCTGGAGTAAATGGGCCGTAACTAATGAAAAACTGTTTTTT
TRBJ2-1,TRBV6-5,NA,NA,CASTLTADSYNEQFF,TGTGCCAGCACCCTTACAGCGGACTCCTACAATGAGCAGTTCTTC